This T cell receptor beta chain appears in the sequencing data of a study of cytomegalovirus exposure and HLA in healthy donors. V dropped 0 bases and J dropped 1 base, with 6 bases sitting between them. Germline CDR1 and CDR2: KGHSY and FQNENV. The CDR3 extends over 14 amino acids. Use of 60 Vbeta and 13 Jbeta primers characterized the PCR. The data were produced by immunoSEQ multiplex PCR, yet TCRdb's version contains in-frame clones alone and is incomplete. In the table there are about 150,000 clones, roughly 82% of which are singletons. The TCR comes from a male donor in good health and CMV-seronegative. The chain links TRBV16 to TRBJ1-2; no definite D call. What was sequenced was PBMCs. The CDR3 reads CASSQSRVNYGYTF. DNA of the CDR3: TGTGCCAGCAGCCAATCGAGGGTTAACTATGGCTACACCTTC.